The 6 T cell receptor beta chains given below trace back to one sample, sequenced in a study of CD8 T cells in Susac syndrome. RNA totalling roughly 0.45 to 1 ug underwent reverse transcription with random hexamers. A single record per CDR3 protein comes from TCRdb applying MiXCR to the immunoSEQ multiplex PCR reads. The repertoire consists of around 200,000 distinct CDR3 sequences, with roughly 95% occurring once and the leading ten covering about 0.095%. Sequences were obtained from CD4+ T cells from PBMCs. The receptor set was obtained from a human donor in good health.

This rearrangement joins TRBV9 to TRBJ2-4; the D call may be TRBD1 or TRBD2 (5 bases each). V dropped 0 bases and J dropped 4 bases, with 11 bases sitting between them. Germline V lookup: CDR1 SGDLS, CDR2 YYNGEE. This CDR3 has 15 residues. The CDR3 region has the DNA TGTGCCAGCAGCGTAGAGAGGGGCGAAAAAAACATTCAGTACTTC. Translation gives CASSVERGEKNIQYF.

The chain has TRBV20-1 and TRBJ2-3; 14 positions match TRBD2. This CDR3 is 14 amino acids long. Germline V gene sequence: CDR1 DFQATT, CDR2 SNEGSKA (reference sequence). Trimming cost V 0 bases and J 9 bases; bases outside gene matches: 2. This CDR3 reads CSARETSGGETQYF. The CDR3 DNA reads TGCAGTGCTAGAGAGACTAGCGGGGGGGAGACGCAGTATTTT.

V usage is TRBV4-3 and J usage is TRBJ1-2; D not resolved. Germline V gene lookup returns CDR1 LGHNA and CDR2 YSLEER. The CDR3 spans 15 residues. Trimming removed 4 bases at V and 2 bases at J, with 14 bases between. This CDR3 is CASSRRTALNYGYTF. In DNA, the CDR3 is TGCGCCAGCAGCCGGCGGACGGCACTAAACTATGGCTACACCTTC.

The chain couples TRBV7-2 to TRBJ2-3, with D uncertain. The CDR3 totals 15 residues. Germline CDR1 SGHTA, CDR2 FQGNSA. Trimming stripped 3 bases from V and 3 bases from J, with 13 bases between. The CDR3 bases are TGTGCCAGCAGCTTTCGGGCTTCAGTGACAGATACGCAGTATTTT. Translating gives CASSFRASVTDTQYF.

The gene calls are TRBV24-1 and TRBJ2-3; no clear D gene. CDR1 is KGHDR, CDR2 SFDVKD, per germline. Trimming stripped 4 bases from V and 7 bases from J, with 11 bases between. The CDR3 covers 13 residues. The CDR3 region is CATSDSASHTQYF. CDR3 DNA: TGTGCCACCAGTGACTCAGCCAGCCATACGCAGTATTTT.

The rearrangement uses TRBV12-3 or TRBV12-4 and TRBJ2-3; 8 nucleotides line up with TRBD2. The CDR3 runs 16 residues. V gave up 6 bases and J gave up 5 bases; unmatched junction bases: 13. The CDR3 nucleotides are TGTGCCAGCAGGCGGCTTCCGAGCGGGAGCGGAGATACGCAGTATTTT. Amino acids: CASRRLPSGSGDTQYF.